A selection of T cell receptor beta chains follows, all from one sample in a study of cytomegalovirus exposure and HLA in healthy donors. Data came from immunoSEQ multiplex PCR; TCRdb stores just in-frame clones and leaves some out. This table holds 150,000 to 200,000 clones, over 75% found once. Source material: PBMCs. These receptor sequences come from a man between 18 and 29 years old in good health and CMV-seronegative. CDR3s include the opening cysteine and the closing phenylalanine or tryptophan. D genes are given only for firm matches. Where a row states a size, it is once, few, many or the class of an expanded clone; other rows omit it.

D: TRBD1; size: .; V: TRBV9; J: TRBJ2-5; CDR3: CASSVAWVGTAQETQYF; DNA: TGTGCCAGCAGCGTAGCTTGGGTGGGGACAGCTCAAGAGACCCAGTACTTC
D: .; size: .; V: TRBV5-1; J: TRBJ2-3; CDR3: CASSLALQATDTQYF; DNA: TGCGCCAGCAGCTTGGCCCTACAGGCCACAGATACGCAGTATTTT
D: TRBD1; size: .; V: TRBV18; J: TRBJ1-5; CDR3: CACRGGDGQPQHF; DNA: TGTGCCTGTCGAGGGGGCGACGGACAGCCCCAGCATTTT
D: TRBD1; size: .; V: TRBV13; J: TRBJ2-3; CDR3: CASKGARTDTQYF; DNA: TGTGCCAGCAAGGGGGCCCGAACAGATACGCAGTATTTT
D: TRBD1; size: .; V: TRBV19; J: TRBJ2-7; CDR3: CASSILARDRGQYEQYF; DNA: TGTGCCAGTAGTATATTAGCCCGGGACAGGGGGCAGTACGAGCAGTACTTC
D: .; size: .; V: TRBV11-3; J: TRBJ2-2; CDR3: CASSLGRENTGELFF; DNA: TGTGCCAGCAGCTTAGGCAGGGAGAACACCGGGGAGCTGTTTTTT
D: .; size: .; V: TRBV13; J: TRBJ2-3; CDR3: CASSPEGGGTDTQYF; DNA: TGTGCCAGCAGCCCAGAGGGCGGGGGCACAGATACGCAGTATTTT
D: TRBD1; size: .; V: TRBV2; J: TRBJ1-2; CDR3: CASSEATGNYGYTF; DNA: TGTGCCAGCAGTGAAGCGACAGGGAACTATGGCTACACCTTC
D: TRBD1; size: .; V: TRBV7-9; J: TRBJ1-5; CDR3: CASSYTGEIGQPQHF; DNA: TGTGCCAGCAGTTATACAGGGGAAATAGGTCAGCCCCAGCATTTT
D: .; size: few; V: TRBV5-8; J: TRBJ1-1; CDR3: CASSFEDSRREAFF; DNA: TGTGCCAGCAGCTTTGAAGACAGCCGAAGGGAAGCTTTCTTT
D: .; size: .; V: TRBV4-1; J: TRBJ1-2; CDR3: CASSQDVISPYGYTF; DNA: TGCGCCAGCAGCCAAGATGTTATCAGTCCCTATGGCTACACCTTC
D: TRBD1; size: .; V: TRBV7-9; J: TRBJ1-4; CDR3: CASRGTGSNEKLFF; DNA: TGTGCCAGCAGGGGGACAGGGAGTAATGAAAAACTGTTTTTT
D: TRBD2; size: .; V: TRBV5-1; J: TRBJ2-4; CDR3: CASSPPGLAGVGAKNIQYF; DNA: TGCGCCAGCAGCCCACCGGGACTAGCGGGAGTTGGGGCCAAAAACATTCAGTACTTC
D: .; size: .; V: TRBV28; J: TRBJ2-1; CDR3: CASSLPGRGYNEQFF; DNA: TGTGCCAGCAGTTTACCGGGCAGGGGCTACAATGAGCAGTTCTTC
D: .; size: .; V: TRBV18; J: TRBJ1-1; CDR3: CASSPPSTAVEAFF; DNA: TGTGCCAGCTCACCACCGTCGACGGCGGTTGAAGCTTTCTTT
D: .; size: .; V: TRBV9; J: TRBJ1-1; CDR3: CASSVGDGNTEAFF; DNA: TGTGCCAGCAGCGTAGGAGATGGGAACACTGAAGCTTTCTTT
D: .; size: .; V: TRBV6-4; J: TRBJ2-3; CDR3: CASKFRASAADTQYF; DNA: TGTGCCAGCAAGTTCAGGGCCTCGGCAGCAGATACGCAGTATTTT
D: TRBD2; size: .; V: TRBV10-3; J: TRBJ2-7; CDR3: CAIRLAGSYEQYF; DNA: TGTGCCATCCGACTAGCGGGTTCCTACGAGCAGTACTTC
D: .; size: .; V: TRBV12-5; J: TRBJ1-1; CDR3: CASGKEMNTEAFF; DNA: TGTGCTAGTGGGAAAGAGATGAACACTGAAGCTTTCTTT
D: TRBD1; size: .; V: TRBV4-3; J: TRBJ2-2; CDR3: CASSQEGLQGENTGELFF; DNA: TGCGCCAGCAGCCAAGAGGGTCTACAGGGGGAGAACACCGGGGAGCTGTTTTTT
D: TRBD1; size: .; V: TRBV7-9; J: TRBJ2-1; CDR3: CSSSLGQGEKDEQFF; DNA: TGTTCCAGCAGCTTGGGGCAGGGGGAAAAGGATGAGCAGTTCTTC
D: .; size: .; V: TRBV4-1; J: TRBJ1-1; CDR3: CASSQPGTRTYTEAFF; DNA: TGCGCCAGCAGCCAACCCGGGACACGAACATACACTGAAGCTTTCTTT
D: .; size: .; V: TRBV6-5; J: TRBJ1-2; CDR3: CATREGGYTF; DNA: TGTGCCACCAGGGAGGGGGGCTACACCTTC
D: .; size: once; V: TRBV19; J: TRBJ2-7; CDR3: CASSDTPSYEQYF; DNA: TGTGCCAGTAGTGACACACCGAGCTACGAGCAGTACTTC
D: TRBD2; size: .; V: TRBV27; J: TRBJ2-7; CDR3: CASSLSGLAASYEQYF; DNA: TGTGCCAGCAGTTTATCGGGTCTAGCGGCCTCCTACGAGCAGTACTTC
D: .; size: .; V: TRBV28; J: TRBJ1-1; CDR3: CASSLFGSAEAFF; DNA: TGTGCCAGCAGTTTGTTCGGGTCCGCTGAAGCTTTCTTT
D: .; size: .; V: TRBV5-1; J: TRBJ2-6; CDR3: CASSPTRRGFSGANVLTF; DNA: TGCGCCAGCAGCCCCACCCGGAGGGGTTTCTCTGGGGCCAACGTCCTGACTTTC
D: .; size: .; V: TRBV4-2; J: TRBJ1-4; CDR3: CASSQSGGRSNEKLFF; DNA: TGTGCCAGCAGCCAAAGCGGGGGCAGGAGTAATGAAAAACTGTTTTTT
D: .; size: .; V: TRBV4-2; J: TRBJ2-7; CDR3: CASSPGGGGKNYEQYF; DNA: TGTGCCAGCAGCCCCGGAGGGGGGGGCAAAAACTACGAGCAGTACTTC
D: TRBD1; size: .; V: TRBV29-1; J: TRBJ1-1; CDR3: CSAHGTGLEAFF; DNA: TGCAGTGCACACGGGACAGGACTTGAAGCTTTCTTT
D: TRBD1; size: .; V: TRBV29-1; J: TRBJ2-7; CDR3: CSARTGGYEQYF; DNA: TGCAGCGCCCGGACAGGGGGCTACGAGCAGTACTTC
D: .; size: .; V: TRBV4-1; J: TRBJ2-5; CDR3: CASSQGGTDQETQYF; DNA: TGCGCCAGCAGCCAAGGGGGCACCGACCAAGAGACCCAGTACTTC
D: .; size: .; V: TRBV27; J: TRBJ1-5; CDR3: CASSLSGLPGRNNQPQHF; DNA: TGTGCCAGCAGTTTATCGGGACTTCCAGGCAGGAATAATCAGCCCCAGCATTTT
D: TRBD1; size: once; V: TRBV10-3; J: TRBJ2-5; CDR3: CAIRDRTSGAQYF; DNA: TGTGCCATCCGGGACAGGACATCTGGGGCCCAGTACTTC
D: .; size: .; V: TRBV9; J: TRBJ1-3; CDR3: CASSGGLLSGNTIYF; DNA: TGTGCCAGCAGCGGGGGACTTCTGAGTGGAAACACCATATATTTT
D: .; size: once; V: TRBV18; J: TRBJ1-2; CDR3: CASSPSEAGQNYGYTF; DNA: TGTGCCAGCTCACCTTCGGAGGCGGGGCAGAACTATGGCTACACCTTC
D: TRBD1; size: .; V: TRBV23-1; J: TRBJ2-7; CDR3: CASSQLPQGVSYEQYF; DNA: TGCGCCAGCAGTCAACTCCCACAGGGGGTCTCCTACGAGCAGTACTTC
D: .; size: .; V: TRBV7-2; J: TRBJ2-3; CDR3: CASSLVFGGGATDTQYF; DNA: TGTGCCAGCAGCTTAGTTTTTGGTGGGGGGGCCACAGATACGCAGTATTTT
D: .; size: .; V: TRBV18; J: TRBJ2-6; CDR3: CASSYFSSTGSGANVLTF; DNA: TGTGCCAGCTCATATTTTTCCTCGACAGGATCAGGGGCCAACGTCCTGACTTTC
D: .; size: .; V: TRBV7-2; J: TRBJ2-5; CDR3: CASSLAGKETQYF; DNA: TGTGCCAGCAGCTTAGCCGGTAAAGAGACCCAGTACTTC
D: TRBD1; size: .; V: TRBV27; J: TRBJ2-1; CDR3: CASKNRGRAYNEQFF; DNA: TGTGCCAGCAAAAACAGGGGGCGCGCCTACAATGAGCAGTTCTTC
D: .; size: .; V: TRBV10-3; J: TRBJ2-7; CDR3: CAISGDRRGGSYEQYF; DNA: TGTGCCATCAGTGGCGATAGGAGGGGTGGGTCCTACGAGCAGTACTTC
D: .; size: .; V: TRBV19; J: TRBJ2-7; CDR3: CASSIQGKGDYEQYF; DNA: TGTGCCAGTAGTATTCAGGGGAAGGGGGACTACGAGCAGTACTTC
D: TRBD1; size: .; V: TRBV6-1; J: TRBJ2-5; CDR3: CASSGWTGGRQETQYF; DNA: TGTGCCAGCAGTGGTTGGACAGGGGGTCGGCAAGAGACCCAGTACTTC
D: .; size: few; V: TRBV15; J: TRBJ1-5; CDR3: CATSRDTQPQHF; DNA: TGTGCCACCAGCCGAGATACACAGCCCCAGCATTTT
D: .; size: few; V: TRBV10-3; J: TRBJ2-5; CDR3: CAIQDQETQYF; DNA: TGTGCCATCCAGGACCAAGAGACCCAGTACTTC
D: .; size: .; V: TRBV5-4; J: TRBJ1-5; CDR3: CASSREMSAQHF; DNA: TGTGCCAGCAGCCGGGAAATGTCGGCCCAGCATTTT
D: TRBD2; size: .; V: TRBV9; J: TRBJ2-3; CDR3: CASSVGSSGGYTDTQYF; DNA: TGTGCCAGCAGCGTAGGGTCTAGCGGGGGGTACACAGATACGCAGTATTTT
D: TRBD1; size: .; V: TRBV7-3; J: TRBJ1-2; CDR3: CASSLGQGEGYTF; DNA: TGTGCCAGCAGCTTAGGACAGGGTGAGGGCTACACCTTC
D: .; size: .; V: TRBV19; J: TRBJ2-2; CDR3: CASSIRVAGGELFF; DNA: TGTGCCAGTAGTATAAGGGTTGCGGGCGGGGAGCTGTTTTTT